These T cell receptor beta chains were read from a single sample in a study of blood T cell repertoires in COVID-19. Profiled with immunoSEQ multiplex PCR; TCRdb holds only in-frame clones, not every one. The sample includes around 99,000 clones, approximately 79% of them seen just once. The sequencing input was peripheral blood. The receptor source for this set is a woman older than 75 with active or convalescent COVID-19. Both conserved end residues are part of each CDR3. A D gene is named only where the DNA matches it firmly. Some rows mark clone size as missing; the rest say once, few, many or name a class of expanded clone.

V gene: TRBV5-1
J gene: TRBJ2-7
D gene: -
clone size: -
CDR3 protein: CASSLVPGRYEQYF
CDR3 DNA: TGCGCCAGCAGCTTGGTACCGGGTCGGTACGAGCAGTACTTC

V gene: TRBV6-5
J gene: TRBJ1-2
D gene: TRBD1
clone size: -
CDR3 protein: CASRDSNLLSYGYTF
CDR3 DNA: TGTGCCAGCCGGGACAGCAATCTCTTATCCTATGGCTACACCTTC

V gene: TRBV19
J gene: TRBJ1-3
D gene: TRBD1
clone size: -
CDR3 protein: CASLRTGSGNTIYF
CDR3 DNA: TGTGCCAGTTTAAGGACAGGATCTGGAAACACCATATATTTT

V gene: TRBV6-2/TRBV6-3
J gene: TRBJ1-5
D gene: TRBD1
clone size: -
CDR3 protein: CASSTETLTGENQPQHF
CDR3 DNA: TGTGCCAGCAGCACCGAAACCTTGACAGGGGAGAATCAGCCCCAGCATTTT

V gene: TRBV27
J gene: TRBJ1-6
D gene: TRBD1
clone size: -
CDR3 protein: CASSSHRGGNSPLHF
CDR3 DNA: TGTGCCAGCAGTTCTCACAGGGGGGGGAATTCACCCCTCCACTTT

V gene: TRBV6-5
J gene: TRBJ2-7
D gene: TRBD2
clone size: -
CDR3 protein: CASSYSSGASSYEQYF
CDR3 DNA: TGTGCCAGCAGTTACTCGAGCGGGGCAAGCTCCTACGAGCAGTACTTC

V gene: TRBV6-2/TRBV6-3
J gene: TRBJ1-1
D gene: -
clone size: -
CDR3 protein: CASSLQLNTEAFF
CDR3 DNA: TGTGCCAGCAGTTTACAGTTGAACACTGAAGCTTTCTTT

V gene: TRBV9
J gene: TRBJ1-5
D gene: -
clone size: -
CDR3 protein: CASSVDSRNQPQHF
CDR3 DNA: TGTGCCAGCAGCGTAGACAGCCGCAATCAGCCCCAGCATTTT

V gene: TRBV11-2
J gene: TRBJ2-7
D gene: TRBD2
clone size: -
CDR3 protein: CASRPGLAVSPYEQYF
CDR3 DNA: TGTGCCAGCAGACCGGGACTAGCGGTTTCCCCCTACGAGCAGTACTTC

V gene: TRBV4-2
J gene: TRBJ1-5
D gene: -
clone size: -
CDR3 protein: CASSQGGGSNQPQHF
CDR3 DNA: TGTGCCAGCAGCCAAGGCGGGGGGAGCAATCAGCCCCAGCATTTT

V gene: TRBV11-2
J gene: TRBJ1-4
D gene: TRBD1
clone size: -
CDR3 protein: CASSSRTGGNEKLFF
CDR3 DNA: TGTGCCAGCAGCTCCAGGACAGGGGGAAATGAAAAACTGTTTTTT

V gene: TRBV4-1
J gene: TRBJ1-3
D gene: -
clone size: -
CDR3 protein: CASSPPQGTIYF
CDR3 DNA: TGCGCCAGCAGCCCCCCTCAGGGCACCATATATTTT

V gene: TRBV5-1
J gene: TRBJ2-7
D gene: -
clone size: -
CDR3 protein: CASSLGGGTGDYEQYF
CDR3 DNA: TGCGCCAGCAGCTTGGGGGGCGGGACGGGCGACTACGAGCAGTACTTC

V gene: TRBV29-1
J gene: TRBJ2-2
D gene: -
clone size: -
CDR3 protein: CSVDRGNTGELFF
CDR3 DNA: TGCAGCGTTGACAGAGGTAACACCGGGGAGCTGTTTTTT

V gene: TRBV29-1
J gene: TRBJ1-2
D gene: TRBD1
clone size: -
CDR3 protein: CSARGQQEGYTF
CDR3 DNA: TGCAGCGCCAGGGGGCAGCAGGAGGGCTACACCTTC

V gene: TRBV6-4
J gene: TRBJ2-3
D gene: TRBD2
clone size: once
CDR3 protein: CASSPGTSETDTQYF
CDR3 DNA: TGTGCCAGCAGCCCCGGGACTAGCGAAACAGATACGCAGTATTTT

V gene: TRBV10-3
J gene: TRBJ2-7
D gene: -
clone size: -
CDR3 protein: CAISESKGLTSTYEQYF
CDR3 DNA: TGTGCCATCAGTGAGTCGAAAGGGTTGACTAGTACCTACGAGCAGTACTTC

V gene: TRBV5-1
J gene: TRBJ2-1
D gene: TRBD2
clone size: once
CDR3 protein: CASSPRLAGAGEQFF
CDR3 DNA: TGTGCCAGCAGTCCGAGACTAGCGGGAGCCGGTGAGCAGTTCTTC

V gene: TRBV18
J gene: TRBJ2-1
D gene: -
clone size: once
CDR3 protein: CASSPPGQVYNEQFF
CDR3 DNA: TGTGCCAGCTCACCTCCGGGACAAGTATACAATGAGCAGTTCTTC

V gene: TRBV7-9
J gene: TRBJ1-2
D gene: -
clone size: -
CDR3 protein: CASSFDNSVYGYTF
CDR3 DNA: TGTGCCAGCAGCTTTGACAATTCCGTTTATGGCTACACCTTC

V gene: TRBV11-2
J gene: TRBJ2-5
D gene: TRBD1
clone size: -
CDR3 protein: CASSYDRGVGETQYF
CDR3 DNA: TGTGCCAGCAGCTACGACAGGGGAGTAGGGGAGACCCAGTACTTC

V gene: TRBV7-9
J gene: TRBJ2-1
D gene: TRBD1
clone size: -
CDR3 protein: CALKGGALSEQFF
CDR3 DNA: TGTGCCCTCAAAGGGGGCGCCTTGTCTGAGCAGTTCTTC

V gene: TRBV19
J gene: TRBJ2-3
D gene: -
clone size: many
CDR3 protein: CASSSGLGADTQYF
CDR3 DNA: TGTGCCAGTAGTTCAGGGCTAGGGGCAGATACGCAGTATTTT

V gene: TRBV4-2
J gene: TRBJ2-1
D gene: TRBD2
clone size: -
CDR3 protein: CASSQFGGSWNEQFF
CDR3 DNA: TGTGCCAGCAGCCAATTTGGCGGGAGCTGGAATGAGCAGTTCTTC

V gene: TRBV9
J gene: TRBJ2-5
D gene: -
clone size: -
CDR3 protein: CASSIRVDETQYF
CDR3 DNA: TGTGCCAGCAGCATCCGTGTAGATGAGACCCAGTACTTC

V gene: TRBV10-3
J gene: TRBJ2-1
D gene: -
clone size: -
CDR3 protein: CAISELGALYNEQFF
CDR3 DNA: TGTGCCATCAGTGAGTTGGGGGCTCTTTACAATGAGCAGTTCTTC

V gene: TRBV5-1
J gene: TRBJ1-6
D gene: TRBD1
clone size: -
CDR3 protein: CASSQGAQNSPLHF
CDR3 DNA: TGTGCCAGCAGCCAGGGGGCTCAGAATTCACCCCTCCACTTT

V gene: TRBV28
J gene: TRBJ2-5
D gene: TRBD2
clone size: -
CDR3 protein: CASPGGKGRKETQYF
CDR3 DNA: TGTGCCTCACCCGGGGGGAAGGGTAGGAAGGAGACCCAGTACTTC

V gene: TRBV20-1
J gene: TRBJ2-5
D gene: -
clone size: -
CDR3 protein: CSAGELETQYF
CDR3 DNA: TGCAGTGCTGGGGAGTTAGAGACCCAGTACTTC

V gene: TRBV9
J gene: TRBJ1-2
D gene: -
clone size: -
CDR3 protein: CASSVTGSYGYTF
CDR3 DNA: TGTGCCAGCAGCGTAACAGGCTCTTATGGCTACACCTTC